The 8 T cell receptor beta chains in this list originate from one sample, sequenced in a study of blood T cell repertoires in COVID-19. The table came from immunoSEQ multiplex PCR; TCRdb's copy has only in-frame clones and leaves some out. The sample records 150,000 to 200,000 clones, 65% to 90% being singletons. Material: peripheral blood. The receptor set was obtained from a man aged 50 to 60 with active or convalescent COVID-19.

This clone has just a few counts. The rearrangement uses TRBV10-1 and TRBJ2-7, with TRBD1 identical over 8 bases. This CDR3 is 16 amino acids long. Looked up from germline, CDR1 is WNHNN and CDR2 is SYGVQD (reference sequence). V lost 3 bases to trimming and J lost 4 bases; unmatched junction nucleotides: 11. CDR3 residues: CASSDTDRGRVYEQYF. DNA for the CDR3: TGCGCCAGCAGTGACACCGACAGGGGAAGGGTTTACGAGCAGTACTTC.

The chain's CDR3 is CATSGTSGGPSYNEQFF. In DNA form, the CDR3 reads TGTGCCACCAGTGGGACTAGCGGGGGGCCCTCCTACAATGAGCAGTTCTTC. The genes are TRBV24-1 and TRBJ2-1, with 14 bases matching TRBD2. CDR3 length: 17 amino acids. The germline gives CDR1 KGHDR, CDR2 SFDVKD. With V trimmed by 5 bases and J by 0 bases, 2 bases remained unmatched.

The chain has TRBV7-9 and TRBJ2-2; D not certain. The ends were cut back, 11 bases at V and 6 bases at J, with 13 bases in the middle. The CDR3 has 12 residues. CDR1 and CDR2 from the germline V gene are SEHNR and FQNEAQ (reference sequence). The CDR3 loop reads CALEEIAGELFF. Written as DNA, the CDR3 is TGTGCCCTTGAGGAGATAGCCGGGGAGCTGTTTTTT.

V usage is TRBV4-3 and J usage is TRBJ1-2, with a weak D call TRBD1 (5 bases). CDR3 length: 14 amino acids. V lost 0 bases and J lost 6, with 11 bases in between. Per germline, CDR1 LGHNA and CDR2 YSLEER. In DNA, the CDR3 is TGCGCCAGCAGCCAAGATATGGCAGGGAATGGCTACACCTTC. The encoded protein is CASSQDMAGNGYTF.

The V and J genes are TRBV4-2 and TRBJ2-2; 9 nucleotides agree with TRBD1. The CDR3 runs to 16 residues. Per the germline V gene, CDR1 is LGHNA and CDR2 is YNFKEQ. Trimming took 0 bases from V and 5 from J; bases not matched to a gene: 4. CDR3 nucleotides: TGTGCCAGCAGCCAAGAGGGGACAGGGAGAACCGGGGAGCTGTTTTTT. Its translation is CASSQEGTGRTGELFF.

V usage is TRBV19 and J usage is TRBJ1-2, with D unresolved. V was cut by 4 bases and J by 2 bases, with 11 bases left in between. CDR1 and CDR2 (germline): LNHDA, SQIVND (reference sequence). CDR3 length: 14 residues. Here the CDR3 reads CASSTYEKNYGYTF. DNA for the CDR3: TGTGCCAGTAGTACCTATGAAAAAAACTATGGCTACACCTTC.

The chain is built from TRBV28 and TRBJ2-7; possible D gene TRBD1, 6 bases. Germline values: CDR1 MDHEN, CDR2 SYDVKM. Between the trimmed V and J ends, which lost 5 bases and 0 bases, there was a span of 8 bases. This CDR3 is built from 13 residues. CDR3 nucleotide sequence: TGTGCCAGCAGTCGGGACAACTCCTACGAGCAGTACTTC. Translation gives CASSRDNSYEQYF.

The gene calls are TRBV5-1 and TRBJ2-6, with 7 bases aligning to TRBD1. The germline gives CDR1 SGHRS, CDR2 YFSETQ. The trim removed 3 bases at V and 2 bases at J, leaving 2 bases unmatched. This CDR3 has 15 residues. CDR3 DNA sequence: TGCGCCAGCAGCTCCCAGGGGGCTGGGGCCAACGTCCTGACTTTC. Encoded protein: CASSSQGAGANVLTF.